A selection of T cell receptor beta chains follows, all from one sample in a study of blood T cell repertoires in COVID-19. The assay was immunoSEQ multiplex PCR, and TCRdb's table has in-frame clones only and misses some. The table has roughly 90,000 clones, 75% to 90% seen once; the top ten hold approximately 5.6%. Material for sequencing was peripheral blood. The receptors were sampled from a woman older than 75 with active COVID-19. Each CDR3 is given with its conserved first and last residue. Each record gives: V gene, D gene, J gene, clone size, CDR3 DNA, CDR3 protein. The D gene is left open where the match is weak. Some rows have no size entry. The others give once, few or many, or a class for an expanded clone.

v_gene: TRBV28; d_gene: -; j_gene: TRBJ1-5; abundance: -; CDR3nt: TGTGCCAGCAGTCTCCCCGGGGGGGGCAATCAGCCCCAGCATTTT; CDR3aa: CASSLPGGGNQPQHF
v_gene: TRBV19; d_gene: TRBD1; j_gene: TRBJ1-2; abundance: -; CDR3nt: TGTGCCAGTATGGACAGGGGGAGGAATGGCTACACCTTC; CDR3aa: CASMDRGRNGYTF
v_gene: TRBV27; d_gene: TRBD2; j_gene: TRBJ2-1; abundance: -; CDR3nt: TGTGCCAGCAGACCGGGACTAGCGGGGCCCTTTGAGCAGTTCTTC; CDR3aa: CASRPGLAGPFEQFF
v_gene: TRBV19; d_gene: -; j_gene: TRBJ2-2; abundance: -; CDR3nt: TGTGCCAGTAGTATAGAAAATAGCGTGAACACCGGGGAGCTGTTTTTT; CDR3aa: CASSIENSVNTGELFF
v_gene: TRBV28; d_gene: TRBD1; j_gene: TRBJ1-2; abundance: -; CDR3nt: TGTGCCAGCAGTCTCCCTAGGACAGGGAGGGACTATGGCTACACCTTC; CDR3aa: CASSLPRTGRDYGYTF
v_gene: TRBV6-5; d_gene: TRBD2; j_gene: TRBJ2-3; abundance: -; CDR3nt: TGTGCCAGCATATTGGGAGGGACTAGCACAGATACGCAGTATTTT; CDR3aa: CASILGGTSTDTQYF
v_gene: TRBV28; d_gene: TRBD1; j_gene: TRBJ1-5; abundance: -; CDR3nt: TGTGCCAGCAGTTTAGCCCACAGGGGCCCCTTTCAGCCCCAGCATTTT; CDR3aa: CASSLAHRGPFQPQHF
v_gene: TRBV3-1/TRBV3-2; d_gene: -; j_gene: TRBJ1-4; abundance: -; CDR3nt: TGTGCCAGCAGCCAAACCACGACGGGTGAAAAACTGTTTTTT; CDR3aa: CASSQTTTGEKLFF
v_gene: TRBV15; d_gene: -; j_gene: TRBJ1-3; abundance: -; CDR3nt: TGTGCCACCAGCCGGACAGTCTCTGGAAACACCATATATTTT; CDR3aa: CATSRTVSGNTIYF
v_gene: TRBV7-8; d_gene: TRBD2; j_gene: TRBJ2-2; abundance: few; CDR3nt: TGTGCCAGCAGTTGGAGGACTAGCGGGAGGAACACCGGGGAGCTGTTTTTT; CDR3aa: CASSWRTSGRNTGELFF
v_gene: TRBV29-1; d_gene: -; j_gene: TRBJ1-2; abundance: -; CDR3nt: TGCAGCGTTGGCCACAGGGCGTCTAACTATGGCTACACCTTC; CDR3aa: CSVGHRASNYGYTF
v_gene: TRBV19; d_gene: -; j_gene: TRBJ2-4; abundance: few; CDR3nt: TGTGCCAGTAGTATAGGGGAGTTGGCTGGCATTCAGTACTTC; CDR3aa: CASSIGELAGIQYF
v_gene: TRBV28; d_gene: -; j_gene: TRBJ1-5; abundance: -; CDR3nt: TGTGCCAGCAGTTTATCGGGGGGCCTCAATCAGCCCCAGCATTTT; CDR3aa: CASSLSGGLNQPQHF
v_gene: TRBV13; d_gene: TRBD2; j_gene: TRBJ2-2; abundance: -; CDR3nt: TGTGCCAGCAGCTCGGGACTAGGGGACACCGGGGAGCTGTTTTTT; CDR3aa: CASSSGLGDTGELFF
v_gene: TRBV3-1/TRBV3-2; d_gene: TRBD2; j_gene: TRBJ2-3; abundance: -; CDR3nt: TGTGCCAGCAGCGTTGGACTAGCGGGGGTAACAGATACGCAGTATTTT; CDR3aa: CASSVGLAGVTDTQYF
v_gene: TRBV19; d_gene: -; j_gene: TRBJ1-5; abundance: -; CDR3nt: TGTGCCAGTAGTAAGGGAGCCAACCGGGATCATCAGCCCCAGCATTTT; CDR3aa: CASSKGANRDHQPQHF
v_gene: TRBV7-9; d_gene: TRBD2; j_gene: TRBJ2-7; abundance: -; CDR3nt: TGTGCTAGCCAGGGCGGGACTACACCGGCATACGAGCAGTACTTC; CDR3aa: CASQGGTTPAYEQYF
v_gene: TRBV28; d_gene: TRBD1; j_gene: TRBJ1-5; abundance: -; CDR3nt: TGTGCCAGCACCCTAAGGACAGGGACGAATTATAGCAATCAGCCCCAGCATTTT; CDR3aa: CASTLRTGTNYSNQPQHF
v_gene: TRBV18; d_gene: TRBD2; j_gene: TRBJ2-3; abundance: -; CDR3nt: TGTGCCAGCTCACCGGGGACTAGCGGTAGCACAGATACGCAGTATTTT; CDR3aa: CASSPGTSGSTDTQYF
v_gene: TRBV4-1; d_gene: TRBD1; j_gene: TRBJ1-4; abundance: few; CDR3nt: TGCGCCAGCAGCCCTCCCGGGACAGCCAATGAAAAACTGTTTTTT; CDR3aa: CASSPPGTANEKLFF
v_gene: TRBV3-1/TRBV3-2; d_gene: -; j_gene: TRBJ2-4; abundance: -; CDR3nt: TGTGCCAGCAGCCAAGTTGAGGATGTGTTCTTC; CDR3aa: CASSQVEDVFF
v_gene: TRBV6-6; d_gene: TRBD1; j_gene: TRBJ1-5; abundance: once; CDR3nt: TGTGCCAGCAGTTCTAGGACAGGGGGGGGCAATCAGCCCCAGCATTTT; CDR3aa: CASSSRTGGGNQPQHF
v_gene: TRBV28; d_gene: -; j_gene: TRBJ1-2; abundance: -; CDR3nt: TGTGCCAGCAGTTATCGGAACAGGGACCAGTACACCTTC; CDR3aa: CASSYRNRDQYTF
v_gene: TRBV2; d_gene: -; j_gene: TRBJ2-1; abundance: -; CDR3nt: TGTGCCAGCAGTGGACGGGAGACTGAGCAGTTCTTC; CDR3aa: CASSGRETEQFF
v_gene: TRBV9; d_gene: TRBD2; j_gene: TRBJ2-2; abundance: -; CDR3nt: TGTGCCAGCAGCGCGGGACTAGCGGGAGAACCCGGGGAGCTGTTTTTT; CDR3aa: CASSAGLAGEPGELFF
v_gene: TRBV5-5; d_gene: -; j_gene: TRBJ2-3; abundance: -; CDR3nt: TGTGCCAGCAGCGGACTCACAGATACGCAGTATTTT; CDR3aa: CASSGLTDTQYF
v_gene: TRBV30; d_gene: TRBD2; j_gene: TRBJ2-3; abundance: few; CDR3nt: TGTGCCTCGGGACTAGCGGTCACAGATACGCAGTATTTT; CDR3aa: CASGLAVTDTQYF
v_gene: TRBV6-1; d_gene: -; j_gene: TRBJ1-5; abundance: -; CDR3nt: TGTGCCAGCAGTGAAGCATCGGGACTTCCGAGGCAGCCCCAGCATTTT; CDR3aa: CASSEASGLPRQPQHF
v_gene: TRBV5-1; d_gene: -; j_gene: TRBJ1-4; abundance: -; CDR3nt: TGCGCCAGCAGCTTGGGACTAGGTGAAGAAAAACTGTTTTTT; CDR3aa: CASSLGLGEEKLFF
v_gene: TRBV21-1; d_gene: -; j_gene: TRBJ1-6; abundance: -; CDR3nt: TGTGCCAGCAGGACACAGGGCTTGAATTCACCCCTCCACTTT; CDR3aa: CASRTQGLNSPLHF
v_gene: TRBV28; d_gene: -; j_gene: TRBJ1-1; abundance: few; CDR3nt: TGTGCCAGCAGTTTATATTCGTCGAACACTGAAGCTTTCTTT; CDR3aa: CASSLYSSNTEAFF
v_gene: TRBV28; d_gene: -; j_gene: TRBJ1-5; abundance: -; CDR3nt: TGTGCCAGCAAGAGGGCCGATCAGCCCCAGCATTTT; CDR3aa: CASKRADQPQHF
v_gene: TRBV5-1; d_gene: TRBD2; j_gene: TRBJ2-3; abundance: -; CDR3nt: TGCGCCAGCAGTCCCGGACTAGCGGGAGGGCCCACAGATACGCAGTATTTT; CDR3aa: CASSPGLAGGPTDTQYF
v_gene: TRBV19; d_gene: TRBD1; j_gene: TRBJ2-1; abundance: -; CDR3nt: TGTGCCAGTAGTACACCGGGACAGCCCTACAATGAGCAGTTCTTC; CDR3aa: CASSTPGQPYNEQFF
v_gene: TRBV7-7; d_gene: -; j_gene: TRBJ2-7; abundance: once; CDR3nt: TGTGCTAGCAGCTTAGGGGAGTCCTCCTACGAGCAGTACTTC; CDR3aa: CASSLGESSYEQYF